This T cell receptor beta chain is drawn from a study of blood T cell repertoires in COVID-19. Looking at the study overall: PBMCs, B-cell-depleted T cells, or T cells were the source of the cDNA or gDNA that made up the material.

This clone was counted a single time. CDR3 length: 14 amino acids. CDR1 SGHNT and CDR2 YYREEE come from the germline V gene (reference sequence). V shed 1 base and J shed 10 bases, with 15 bases lying between them. Only in-frame clones appear in the TCRdb table, and some are missing; sequencing was by immunoSEQ multiplex PCR. This table holds 100,000 or so clones, roughly 92% found once. The sequence was obtained from a man aged 65-85 years with acute or convalescent COVID-19. The rearrangement joins TRBV5-4 to TRBJ2-1, with D unclear. Sequencing was carried out using peripheral blood. CDR3 nucleotide sequence: TGTGCCAGCAGCTTGACGGGTTCCAGACGCGAGCAGTTCTTC. Its translation is CASSLTGSRREQFF.